These 14 T cell receptor beta chains share one sample of origin, sequenced in a study of blood T cells in healthy people across ages. A sample-barcoded 5' primer and a J-beta primer mix were used in a second PCR of roughly 7 to 12 cycles. A single record per CDR3 protein comes from TCRdb applying MiXCR to the 5' RACE reads. The sample yields over 600,000 distinct CDR3 sequences, around 41% seen once. The sample consisted of blood. The receptors originated from a man older than 75 in good health.

This clonotype was seen only a few times. The CDR3 loop is CASSQGTGAEETQYF. CDR3 coding DNA: TGTGCCAGCAGCCAAGGGACGGGGGCGGAAGAGACCCAGTACTTC. The rearrangement links TRBV4-2 to TRBJ2-5; D is tentatively TRBD1 or TRBD2 (6 bases each). Germline assignment: CDR1 LGHNA and CDR2 YNFKEQ. The CDR3 extends over 15 amino acids. Trimming cost V 1 base and J 3 bases, with 12 bases left between them.

The J gene is TRBJ2-3, the V gene TRBV3-1, with D perhaps matching TRBD1 (5 bases). V was clipped by 5 bases and J by 8 bases, with 17 bases between them. From germline, CDR1 is LGHDT and CDR2 YNNKEL (reference sequence). The CDR3 runs to 14 residues. The CDR3 region is CASSFRTSGSTQYF. The CDR3 coding sequence is TGTGCCAGCAGCTTCCGGACATCGGGTAGTACGCAGTATTTT.

The chain carries TRBV12-3 or TRBV12-4 and TRBJ2-5, with TRBD2 identical over 8 bases. Trimming cost V 1 base and J 5 bases; bases outside gene matches: 9. The CDR3 covers 16 residues. CDR3 protein: CASSLGPLGGGETQYF. CDR3 DNA sequence: TGTGCCAGCAGTTTAGGACCCCTGGGCGGGGGGGAGACCCAGTACTTC.

This clonotype was counted only a few times. The gene calls are TRBV6-5 and TRBJ1-5, with unresolved D. V was shortened by 2 bases and J by 6 bases, with 8 bases between the two germline ends. This CDR3 is 13 amino acids long. The germline V gene encodes CDR1 MNHEY and CDR2 SVGAGI. DNA for the CDR3: TGTGCCAGCAGTTACACCGCTAGTCAGCCCCAGCATTTT. Protein product: CASSYTASQPQHF.

Points on this clonotype: A much larger clone sits a single nucleotide away, making a read error possible. J is TRBJ2-1 and V is TRBV11-1; no clear D gene. The CDR3 length is 14 residues. V lost 1 base to trimming and J lost 10 bases, with 14 bases between them. Germline V gene lookup returns CDR1 SGHAT and CDR2 FQDESV (reference sequence). The CDR3 sequence is CASSLVRSSTEQFF. CDR3 in DNA: TGTGCCAGCAGCTTAGTCAGGAGCAGTACAGAGCAGTTCTTC.

V and J are TRBV2 and TRBJ2-1, with 8 bases lining up with TRBD2. Germline V gene sequence: CDR1 SNHLY, CDR2 FYNNEI. After removal of 3 bases from V and 7 bases from J, the junction contained 5 bases not matched to a gene. This CDR3 region has 14 residues. CDR3 in DNA: TGTGCCAGCAGTGAGGTGCTAGCGGGTAATGAGCAGTTCTTC. As protein: CASSEVLAGNEQFF.

The CDR3 bases are TGTGCCAGCAGAGCCCAGGGGGCAGGTCAGCCCCAGCATTTT. Translation: CASRAQGAGQPQHF. The chain carries TRBV12-3 or TRBV12-4 and TRBJ1-5; 8 bases fit TRBD1. The CDR3 runs 14 residues. V shed 6 bases, J shed 6 bases, and the junction held 7 bases outside the gene matches.

The V gene is TRBV6-5, the J gene TRBJ1-6; 8 bases are a match to TRBD1. This CDR3 is 13 amino acids long. Unmatched junction bases numbered 3, after V lost 5 bases and J lost 9 bases. Germline lookup yields CDR1 MNHEY and CDR2 SVGAGI. The CDR3 reads CASSIQGASPLHF. CDR3 DNA sequence: TGTGCCAGCAGTATTCAGGGGGCTTCACCCCTCCACTTT.

Remarks on this clonotype: Compared with germline, one end of the junction differs, possibly owing to a read error. This sequence joins TRBV20-1 and TRBJ2-7; TRBD2 matches at 9 bases. From germline, CDR1 is DFQATT and CDR2 SNEGSKA (reference sequence). CDR3 length: 15 amino acids. This CDR3 is CSAAGTSQSSSEQYF. CDR3 bases: TGCAGTGCCGCGGGGACTAGCCAGAGCTCCTCCGAGCAGTACTTC.

The CDR3 coding sequence is TGCGCCAGCAGCTTGGGGCGGACGGAAGGTGAAGCTTTCTTT. This translates into CASSLGRTEGEAFF. This chain links TRBV5-1 with TRBJ1-1, with D unclear. Germline V lookup: CDR1 SGHRS, CDR2 YFSETQ. There are 14 residues in the CDR3. Trimming cost V 0 bases and J 7 bases, with 13 bases left between them.

This CDR3 is CASSYGDGNEKLFF. DNA for the CDR3: TGTGCCAGCAGCTACGGGGACGGTAATGAAAAACTGTTTTTT. The rearrangement uses TRBV7-2 and TRBJ1-4; D is possibly TRBD1 (5 bases). CDR3 length: 14 amino acids. Trimming stripped 4 bases from V and 4 bases from J, with 10 bases between. Per the germline V gene, CDR1 is SGHTA and CDR2 is FQGNSA.

This clonotype was counted a few times. V and J are TRBV7-8 and TRBJ2-5; D is unresolved. Germline V gene data show CDR1 as SGHVS and CDR2 as FQNEAQ. There are 14 residues in the CDR3. The V end was cut by 3 bases, the J end by 4 bases, with 12 bases between. Here the CDR3 reads CASSFGVLRETQYF. As DNA, the CDR3 is TGTGCCAGCAGCTTTGGGGTATTGAGAGAGACCCAGTACTTC. Based on the CDR3 plus reference TRBV7-8 and TRBJ2-5, the full variable domain is GAGVSQSPRYKVAKRGQDVALRCDPISGHVSLFWYQQALGQGPEFLTYFQNEAQLDKSGLPSDRFFAERPEGSVSTLKIQRTQQEDSAVYLCASSFGVLRETQYFGPGTRLLVL.

The V gene is TRBV14, the J gene TRBJ2-5, with 7 bases aligning to TRBD1. The CDR3 is made up of 16 amino acids. The V gene end was trimmed by 5 bases and the J gene end by 4 bases; junction bases not matched to a gene: 13. Germline lookup yields CDR1 SGHDN and CDR2 FVKESK. CDR3 nucleotides: TGTGCCAGCAGCTCTACAGGGGCTAGAAAGGGAGAGACCCAGTACTTC. This encodes CASSSTGARKGETQYF.

The rearrangement uses TRBV15 and TRBJ2-7; 12 positions match TRBD2. Looked up from germline, CDR1 is LNHNV and CDR2 is YYDKDF (reference sequence). The CDR3 runs to 15 residues. V was pared by 3 bases and J by 4 bases, with 4 bases of the junction left unmatched. The CDR3 nucleotides are TGTGCCACCAGCAGGTCGACTAGCGGGAGTTACGAGCAGTACTTC. It yields the protein CATSRSTSGSYEQYF. The full variable domain, completed using reference TRBV15 and TRBJ2-7, is DAMVIQNPRYQVTQFGKPVTLSCSQTLNHNVMYWYQQKSSQAPKLLFHYYDKDFNNEADTPDNFQSRRPNTSFCFLDIRSPGLGDTAMYLCATSRSTSGSYEQYFGPGTRLTVT.